This section outlines one T cell receptor (beta chain) sequence together with its context. This sample is drawn from a study of cytomegalovirus exposure and HLA in healthy donors. It was with 60 Vbeta and 13 Jbeta primers that the PCR ran. Some clones are missing from TCRdb's copy, which holds only in-frame ones; the method was immunoSEQ multiplex PCR. The sample lists roughly 190,000 clones, about 85% seen once, with 10% in the top ten. The V and J ends lost 5 bases and 2 bases, in that order; junction bases with no gene match: 5. The CDR3 spans 15 residues. The germline V gene encodes CDR1 SGHTA and CDR2 FQGTGA.

The gene calls are TRBV7-3 and TRBJ2-3, with 9 bases aligning to TRBD2. This TCR was sampled from a woman aged 50 to 60 in good health and CMV-seropositive. The specimen was PBMCs. For the CDR3, the DNA is TGTGCCAGCAGCCCTGGACTAGCGAACACAGATACGCAGTATTTT. As protein: CASSPGLANTDTQYF.